The clone carrying this T cell receptor (beta chain) was seen ten or more times. The entry originates in a study of human T cells and chemical hapten exposure. The overall study: On around 2 cm by around 2 cm of upper inner arm skin, sensitization was performed with 2% DPC. Weekly administration of diphenylcyclopropenone to the scalp of patients continued throughout the approximately 26-week study.

TCRdb re-called the RACE reads with MiXCR, one entry per CDR3 protein. The top ten clones hold around 1.4% of a sample with roughly 140,000 distinct CDR3 sequences, roughly 12% of them seen once. The time point denotes: patch test 2, 6 weeks after DPC sensitization. The treatment: therapeutic diphenylcyclopropenone sensitization with weekly scalp DPC. CDR1 is SGHNT, CDR2 YYREEE, per germline (reference sequence). The CDR3 has 16 amino acids. Trimming at V came to 0 bases and at J to 1 base, leaving 5 bases not matched to a gene. The specimen comprised whole blood, sampled in connection with sensitization to the hapten diphenylcyclopropenone (DPC). The chain is built from TRBV5-4 and TRBJ2-3; TRBD2 aligns across 7 bases. This clonotype originated in a woman aged 50 to 60 with alopecia areata. Some clones in this sample may be carry-over from other donors' samples. The CDR3 coding sequence is TGTGCCAGCAGCTTGGTCCCAGCGGGGCGCACAGATACGCAGTATTTT. It yields the protein CASSLVPAGRTDTQYF. The full variable domain, its missing parts supplied by reference TRBV5-4 and TRBJ2-3, is ETGVTQSPTHLIKTRGQQVTLRCSSQSGHNTVSWYQQALGQGPQFIFQYYREEENGRGNFPPRFSGLQFPNYSSELNVNALELDDSALYLCASSLVPAGRTDTQYFGPGTRLTVL.